The clone carrying this TCR beta chain has a handful of counts. Its antigen is unknown. Looked up from germline, CDR1 is SNHLY and CDR2 is FYNNEI. J lost 6 bases, V lost 8 bases, and 7 bases had no gene match. There are 13 residues in the CDR3. The second PCR ran roughly 6 to 12 cycles with a sample-barcoded 5' primer and J-beta primers. TCRdb reprocessed the 5' RACE reads with MiXCR, giving one entry per CDR3 protein. The sample lists hundreds of thousands of distinct CDR3 sequences; around a quarter were seen once. The sample originates from a study of blood T cells in healthy people across ages. Points from the study as a whole: Roughly linearly, TCR beta diversity per million T cells fell as age increased.

The same data also went into a second study, on T cells of mothers and their children. According to that study: Maternal samples each gave over 9 million TCR beta CDR3 reads, and child samples roughly 3.3 million each.

This clonotype originated in a boy aged 10-17 years in good health. The sample comprised blood. The V gene is TRBV2, the J gene TRBJ2-3; TRBD1 matches 8 bases. CDR3 bases: TGTGCCAGCGGACAGGGTTCCGCGGATACGCAGTATTTT. It is translated as CASGQGSADTQYF.